The clone carrying this T cell receptor (beta chain) was seen at least ten times. Genomic DNA acted as the template from which TCR beta VDJ combination and CDR3 sequence profiling were carried out. MiXCR was run by TCRdb on the reads, yielding one entry per CDR3 protein. The table lists about 210,000 distinct CDR3 sequences, roughly 57% of them singletons. The data belong to a study of CD8+CD57+ T cells in acquired aplastic anemia. V was clipped by 2 bases and J by 4 bases; unmatched bases: 8. Germline assignment: CDR1 SGHRS and CDR2 YFSETQ. CDR3 length: 16 amino acids. The receptor comes from a human donor in good health. The chain has TRBV5-1 and TRBJ2-7, with TRBD2 matching 11 bases. The source material was sorted CD4+, CD8+, or CD8+CD57+ T cells (not recorded which) from PBMCs. CDR3: CASSFWIAGGPYEQYF. In nucleotides, the CDR3 is TGCGCCAGCAGCTTTTGGATAGCGGGAGGGCCGTACGAGCAGTACTTC.